These 6 T cell receptor beta chains were all obtained from the same sample, sequenced in a study of human T cells and chemical hapten exposure. Time point defined: pre-sensitization, week 0. Treatment of the sample: therapeutic diphenylcyclopropenone sensitization with weekly scalp DPC. A single record per CDR3 protein comes from TCRdb applying MiXCR to the RACE reads. This sample has 100,000 to 150,000 distinct CDR3 sequences, with roughly 13% found just once. The specimen comprised whole blood, sampled in connection with sensitization to the hapten diphenylcyclopropenone (DPC). These receptors were taken from a woman aged 18-29 years with alopecia areata. Some clones in this sample may be carry-over from other donors' samples.

With respect to this clonotype: The junction and the germline gene differ at one end; a read error may be behind it. V usage is TRBV18 and J usage is TRBJ1-5; 7 bases align to TRBD1. CDR1 is KGHSH and CDR2 is LQKENI in the germline V gene. This CDR3 is 11 amino acids long. CDR3 bases: TGTGCCAGCTCACCACTAGACAGGGAAGATTTT. It is translated as CASSPLDREDF.

The chain carries TRBV20-1 and TRBJ1-5; maybe TRBD1 (6 bases). Germline values: CDR1 DFQATT, CDR2 SNEGSKA (reference sequence). There are 13 residues in the CDR3. V was clipped by 3 bases and J by 4 bases, with 10 bases between them. In DNA form, the CDR3 reads TGCAGTGCTAGTACCAGGGGAAATCAGCCCCAGCATTTT. Translation: CSASTRGNQPQHF.

The chain uses TRBV2 and TRBJ1-3; D is uncertain. CDR1 is SNHLY, CDR2 FYNNEI, per germline. This CDR3 region has 15 residues. Trimming took off 6 bases at V and 0 bases at J, with 12 bases between the two ends. CDR3 bases: TGTGCCAGCAGCGCCTCGGCAGTCTCTGGAAACACCATATATTTT. This encodes CASSASAVSGNTIYF.

This clonotype was detected many times. This chain uses TRBV2 with TRBJ2-2, with D perhaps TRBD2 (5 bases). CDR3 length equals 17 residues. Germline values: CDR1 SNHLY, CDR2 FYNNEI. V was shortened by 1 base and J by 0 bases, with 12 bases between the two germline ends. The DNA for the CDR3 is TGTGCCAGCAGTGAAGGGAGGACCGCCACGAACACCGGGGAGCTGTTTTTT. It specifies CASSEGRTATNTGELFF.

This clonotype was seen at least ten times. This sequence joins TRBV6-2 or TRBV6-3 and TRBJ1-1; D is unclear. V lost 7 bases and J 0 bases, leaving 18 bases between the germline ends. The CDR3 extends over 16 amino acids. Germline V gene lookup returns CDR1 MNHEY and CDR2 SVGEGT. The CDR3 DNA sequence: TGTGCCAGCACCCGAAACGCCGGGGTATTGAACACTGAAGCTTTCTTT. Translating gives CASTRNAGVLNTEAFF.

The chain joins TRBV18 to TRBJ1-1; no clear D. Germline loops: CDR1 KGHSH, CDR2 LQKENI. Trimming took 3 bases from V and 4 from J, leaving 15 bases between them. The CDR3 totals 15 residues. CDR3 DNA sequence: TGTGCCAGCTCACCGAGGATATCGACGGGCACTGAAGCTTTCTTT. Translated: CASSPRISTGTEAFF.